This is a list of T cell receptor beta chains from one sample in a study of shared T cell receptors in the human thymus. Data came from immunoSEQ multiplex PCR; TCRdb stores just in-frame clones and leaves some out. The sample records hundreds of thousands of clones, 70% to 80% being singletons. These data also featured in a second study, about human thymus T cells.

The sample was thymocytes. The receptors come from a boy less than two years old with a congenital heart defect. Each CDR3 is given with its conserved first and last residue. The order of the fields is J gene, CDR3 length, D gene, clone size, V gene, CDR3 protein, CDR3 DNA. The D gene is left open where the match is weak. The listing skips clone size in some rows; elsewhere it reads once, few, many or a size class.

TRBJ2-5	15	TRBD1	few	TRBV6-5	CASRGQGALDATQYF	TGTGCCAGCAGGGGACAGGGGGCTTTGGACGCGACCCAGTACTTC
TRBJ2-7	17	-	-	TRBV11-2	CASSPDRELMGFHEQYF	TGTGCCAGCAGCCCCGACCGGGAGCTGATGGGCTTCCACGAGCAGTACTTC
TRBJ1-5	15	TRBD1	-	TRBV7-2	CASSFRGLSNQPQHF	TGTGCCAGCAGCTTCAGGGGGCTAAGCAATCAGCCCCAGCATTTT
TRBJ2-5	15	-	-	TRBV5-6	CASSFGSEGQETQYF	TGTGCCAGCAGCTTTGGGTCGGAGGGACAAGAGACCCAGTACTTC
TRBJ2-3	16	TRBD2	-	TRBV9	CASSVAELADTDTQYF	TGTGCCAGCAGCGTAGCTGAACTAGCGGACACAGATACGCAGTATTTT
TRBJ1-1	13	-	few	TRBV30	CAWNTRVIPEAFF	TGTGCCTGGAATACCCGGGTAATCCCTGAAGCTTTCTTT
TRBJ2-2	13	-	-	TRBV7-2	CASSSQTDGELFF	TGTGCCAGCAGCTCTCAGACAGACGGGGAGCTGTTTTTT
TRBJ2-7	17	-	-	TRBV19	CASSSQNRDTDPYEQYF	TGTGCCAGTAGTTCTCAAAACCGGGACACCGACCCCTACGAGCAGTACTTC
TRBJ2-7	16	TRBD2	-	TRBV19	CASSPHRGRAPSEQYF	TGTGCCAGTAGTCCCCATCGCGGGAGGGCCCCGTCCGAGCAGTACTTC
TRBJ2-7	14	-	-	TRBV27	CASRREGGTGEQYF	TGTGCCAGCAGGAGGGAAGGGGGTACGGGCGAGCAGTACTTC
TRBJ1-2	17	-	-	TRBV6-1	CASSEAGGGPHGDGYTF	TGTGCCAGCAGTGAAGCAGGCGGGGGCCCTCACGGCGATGGCTACACCTTC
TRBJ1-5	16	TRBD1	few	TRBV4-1	CASSHAGQGRNQPQHF	TGCGCCAGCAGCCACGCCGGACAGGGACGAAATCAGCCCCAGCATTTT
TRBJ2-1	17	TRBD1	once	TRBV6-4	CASSDSEQRGPYNEQFF	TGTGCCAGCAGTGACTCGGAACAAAGGGGGCCCTACAATGAGCAGTTCTTC
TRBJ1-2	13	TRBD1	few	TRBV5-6	CASSLLTGAGYTF	TGTGCCAGCAGCTTGCTAACAGGGGCTGGCTACACCTTC
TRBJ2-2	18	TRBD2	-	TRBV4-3	CASSHSSGRAANTGELFF	TGCGCCAGCAGCCACTCTAGCGGGAGGGCCGCGAACACCGGGGAGCTGTTTTTT
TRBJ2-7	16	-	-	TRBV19	CASTAEVRWSPDEQYF	TGTGCCAGTACTGCCGAGGTCCGGTGGAGTCCCGACGAGCAGTACTTC
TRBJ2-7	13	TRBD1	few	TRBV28	CASRGQGPLEQYF	TGTGCCAGCAGAGGACAGGGACCCCTCGAGCAGTACTTC
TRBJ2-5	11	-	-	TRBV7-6	CASSLPETQYF	TGTGCCAGCAGCCTACCGGAGACCCAGTACTTC
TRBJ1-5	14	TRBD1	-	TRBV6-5	CASSRQGASQPQHF	TGTGCCAGCAGCCGACAGGGGGCTAGTCAGCCCCAGCATTTT
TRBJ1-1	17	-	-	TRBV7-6	CASSIYLAHGKNTEAFF	TGTGCCAGCAGCATTTATCTAGCCCACGGGAAGAACACTGAAGCTTTCTTT
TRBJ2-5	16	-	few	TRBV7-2	CASTPAYWDSKETQYF	TGTGCCAGCACCCCAGCTTATTGGGACTCCAAAGAGACCCAGTACTTC
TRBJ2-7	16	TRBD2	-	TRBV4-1	CASSQELAGGHYEQYF	TGCGCCAGCAGCCAAGAGCTAGCGGGAGGCCACTACGAGCAGTACTTC
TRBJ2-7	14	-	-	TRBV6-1	CASSEKTQLYEQYF	TGTGCCAGCAGTGAAAAGACACAACTCTACGAGCAGTACTTC
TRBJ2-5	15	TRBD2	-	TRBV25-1	CASSEGLASQETQYF	TGTGCCAGCAGTGAAGGACTAGCGTCGCAAGAGACCCAGTACTTC
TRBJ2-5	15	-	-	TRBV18	CASSQQDGDQETQYF	TGTGCCAGCTCCCAGCAGGACGGGGACCAAGAGACCCAGTACTTC
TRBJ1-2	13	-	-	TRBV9	CASSHAHNYGYTF	TGTGCCAGCAGCCATGCACATAACTATGGCTACACCTTC
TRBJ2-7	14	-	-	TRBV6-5	CASSGDSYSYEQYF	TGTGCCAGCAGTGGAGACTCCTACTCCTACGAGCAGTACTTC
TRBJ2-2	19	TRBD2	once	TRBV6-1	CASSETTRGVGRNTGELFF	TGTGCCAGCAGTGAAACCACCCGGGGGGTAGGACGGAACACCGGGGAGCTGTTTTTT
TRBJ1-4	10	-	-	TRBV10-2	CATGFEKLFF	TGCGCCACGGGTTTCGAAAAACTGTTTTTT
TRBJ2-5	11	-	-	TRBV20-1	CSARDQETQYF	TGCAGTGCCAGGGACCAAGAGACCCAGTACTTC
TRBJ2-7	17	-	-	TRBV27	CASSYGLQASPPYEQYF	TGTGCCAGCAGTTATGGGCTGCAGGCTTCACCCCCCTACGAGCAGTACTTC
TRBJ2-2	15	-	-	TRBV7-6	CASSLSGRWGGELFF	TGTGCCAGCAGCTTATCGGGGAGGTGGGGCGGGGAGCTGTTTTTT
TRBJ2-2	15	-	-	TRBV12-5	CASDYGRPYTGELFF	TGTGCTAGTGACTATGGGAGGCCCTACACCGGGGAGCTGTTTTTT
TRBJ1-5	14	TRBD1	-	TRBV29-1	CSGTGQGGNQPQHF	TGCAGCGGGACGGGACAGGGGGGCAATCAGCCCCAGCATTTT